Following are 5 T cell receptor beta chains from one sample sequenced in a study of cytomegalovirus exposure and HLA in healthy donors. With 60 Vbeta and 13 Jbeta primers, the PCR was carried out. TCRdb keeps only in-frame clones here, not all; method: immunoSEQ multiplex PCR. The sample includes 100,000 to 150,000 clones, around 75% of them seen just once. Sequenced material: PBMCs. These receptors came from a man aged 60-69 years in good health and CMV-seropositive.

V usage is TRBV28 and J usage is TRBJ2-7, with a possible D match to TRBD1 (6 bases). The V gene's germline CDR1 is MDHEN and CDR2 SYDVKM. The V gene lost 4 bases and the J gene lost 5 bases, with 15 bases spanning the gap. The CDR3 totals 14 residues. The CDR3 DNA reads TGTGCCAGCAGTTACAGGGACCCCGGAAACGAGCAGTACTTC. Translated, it gives CASSYRDPGNEQYF.

This sequence joins TRBV28 and TRBJ1-1; D unresolved. CDR3 length: 12 residues. Germline-derived CDR1 and CDR2 are MDHEN and SYDVKM. Trimming removed 3 bases at V and 6 bases at J, with 8 bases between. The DNA of the CDR3 is TGTGCCAGCAGTTTCGCGGGCGCTGAAGCTTTCTTT. This translates into CASSFAGAEAFF.

This rearrangement joins TRBV28 to TRBJ2-7, with a possible D match to TRBD1 (5 bases). The V and J ends lost 3 bases and 3 bases respectively, with 21 bases between them. The CDR3 runs 17 residues. Germline CDR1 MDHEN, CDR2 SYDVKM. CDR3 bases: TGTGCCAGCAGTTTTGAGTCGTCTTGGCAGGGCGGCTACGAGCAGTACTTC. This translates into CASSFESSWQGGYEQYF. The whole variable domain, remainder taken from reference TRBV28 and TRBJ2-7, is DVKVTQSSRYLVKRTGEKVFLECVQDMDHENMFWYRQDPGLGLRLIYFSYDVKMKEKGDIPEGYSVSREKKERFSLILESASTNQTSMYLCASSFESSWQGGYEQYFGPGTRLTVT.

In this sample, this clone turned up once. The V and J genes are TRBV28 and TRBJ1-5; a possible D gene is TRBD1 (5 bases). The CDR3 extends over 13 amino acids. Germline values: CDR1 MDHEN, CDR2 SYDVKM. Trimming shortened V by 2 bases and J by 7 bases, and 9 bases separated the two germline ends. CDR3 in amino acids: CASSLVRGQPQHF. CDR3 nucleotides: TGTGCCAGCAGTTTAGTAAGGGGACAGCCCCAGCATTTT.

The chain has TRBV28 and TRBJ1-5; D uncertain. The CDR3 has 12 residues. Germline-derived CDR1 and CDR2 are MDHEN and SYDVKM. V was pared by 6 bases and J by 3 bases, with 6 bases between. The CDR3 sequence is CASRPINQPQHF. CDR3 coding DNA: TGTGCCAGCAGGCCTATCAATCAGCCCCAGCATTTT.